A selection of T cell receptor beta chains follows, all from one sample in a study of T-cell reconstitution after alpha-beta-depleted transplantation in children. Using its own MiXCR run on the PCR reads, TCRdb lists one record per CDR3 protein. The sample holds 7,000 to 9,500 distinct CDR3 sequences, 17% seen once. Sequences were derived from PBMCs, mostly from graft donor cells, sampled 60 days after TCRalphabeta/CD19-depleted stem cell transplant. The receptors come from a girl under three years old who had a stem cell transplant for combined immunodeficiency, so the T cells may come from the graft donor. Both conserved end residues are part of each CDR3. The order of the fields is V gene, clone size, J gene, D gene, CDR3 DNA, CDR3 protein. D genes are given only for firm matches. Only part of the rows carry a size: once, few, many, or a class if the clone is expanded.

V gene: TRBV5-1; clone size: many; J gene: TRBJ2-5; D gene: -; CDR3 DNA: TGCGCCAGCAGCTTGGACGCTCTAGAGACCCAGTACTTC; CDR3 protein: CASSLDALETQYF
V gene: TRBV20-1; clone size: few; J gene: TRBJ2-2; D gene: TRBD2; CDR3 DNA: TGCAGTGCTAGGACTAGCGGGAAAGACACCGGGGAGCTGTTTTTT; CDR3 protein: CSARTSGKDTGELFF
V gene: TRBV6-5; clone size: many; J gene: TRBJ2-3; D gene: -; CDR3 DNA: TGTGCCAGCAGCCCTATTACTAGCACAGATACGCAGTATTTT; CDR3 protein: CASSPITSTDTQYF
V gene: TRBV13; clone size: -; J gene: TRBJ1-4; D gene: -; CDR3 DNA: TGTGCCAGCAGCCCGAATGAAAAACTGTTTTTT; CDR3 protein: CASSPNEKLFF
V gene: TRBV6-2/TRBV6-3; clone size: few; J gene: TRBJ1-5; D gene: -; CDR3 DNA: TGTGCCAGCAGTTACTCCTGGGGGGGCGATCAGCCCCAGCATTTT; CDR3 protein: CASSYSWGGDQPQHF
V gene: TRBV29-1; clone size: medium-sized; J gene: TRBJ1-2; D gene: -; CDR3 DNA: TGCAGCGTTGAAGCTGGGAGAAGCTATGGCTACACCTTC; CDR3 protein: CSVEAGRSYGYTF
V gene: TRBV6-5; clone size: -; J gene: TRBJ1-2; D gene: -; CDR3 DNA: TGTGCCAGCGGCCTCGGGTTTTCCTATGGCTACACCTTC; CDR3 protein: CASGLGFSYGYTF
V gene: TRBV6-5; clone size: many; J gene: TRBJ2-7; D gene: -; CDR3 DNA: TGTGCCAGCAGCAACAGGGTTTACGAGCAGTACTTC; CDR3 protein: CASSNRVYEQYF
V gene: TRBV20-1; clone size: many; J gene: TRBJ2-1; D gene: -; CDR3 DNA: TGCAGTGCTAGGCGGGACCTTAGCAGACCCAATTACAATGAGCAGTTCTTC; CDR3 protein: CSARRDLSRPNYNEQFF
V gene: TRBV4-1; clone size: -; J gene: TRBJ2-7; D gene: -; CDR3 DNA: TGCGCCAGCAGCCAAGTAGCCCTGAACGAGCAGTACTTC; CDR3 protein: CASSQVALNEQYF
V gene: TRBV7-8; clone size: -; J gene: TRBJ2-3; D gene: TRBD2; CDR3 DNA: TGTGCCAGCAGCAAGTTTAGCGGGAAGGGATTTGCAGATACGCAGTATTTT; CDR3 protein: CASSKFSGKGFADTQYF
V gene: TRBV6-5; clone size: -; J gene: TRBJ2-1; D gene: -; CDR3 DNA: TGTGCCAGCAGTTACTCGGGACGGGAGCAGTTCTTC; CDR3 protein: CASSYSGREQFF
V gene: TRBV18; clone size: many; J gene: TRBJ2-1; D gene: -; CDR3 DNA: TGTGCCAGCTCACCACCGATTCCGGTCTATGAGCAGTTCTTC; CDR3 protein: CASSPPIPVYEQFF
V gene: TRBV21-1; clone size: -; J gene: TRBJ1-5; D gene: -; CDR3 DNA: TGTGCCAGCAGCAGGGTCGGGTATCAGCCCCAGCATTTT; CDR3 protein: CASSRVGYQPQHF
V gene: TRBV9; clone size: -; J gene: TRBJ2-1; D gene: -; CDR3 DNA: TGTGCCAGCAGCCTTATCCCACAGCGAAGTGAGCAGTTCTTC; CDR3 protein: CASSLIPQRSEQFF
V gene: TRBV7-3; clone size: -; J gene: TRBJ2-5; D gene: -; CDR3 DNA: TGTGCCAGCAGCTGGGGGAATCGGGAGACCCAGTACTTC; CDR3 protein: CASSWGNRETQYF
V gene: TRBV11-3; clone size: few; J gene: TRBJ2-5; D gene: TRBD2; CDR3 DNA: TGTGCCAGCAGCTTTTCACTGCACGGGAGGGGAGAGACCCAGTACTTC; CDR3 protein: CASSFSLHGRGETQYF
V gene: TRBV20-1; clone size: many; J gene: TRBJ1-5; D gene: TRBD1; CDR3 DNA: TGCAGTGCTAGAGCCGGGACAGGGGTCCAGCCCCAGCATTTT; CDR3 protein: CSARAGTGVQPQHF
V gene: TRBV12-3/TRBV12-4; clone size: few; J gene: TRBJ2-1; D gene: TRBD2; CDR3 DNA: TGTGCCAGCAGTTCCGGGACTAGCGGGAATGAGCAGTTCTTC; CDR3 protein: CASSSGTSGNEQFF
V gene: TRBV20-1; clone size: many; J gene: TRBJ2-7; D gene: -; CDR3 DNA: TGCAGTGCTAGAGATAGGCCTCGATGGGAGCAGTACTTC; CDR3 protein: CSARDRPRWEQYF
V gene: TRBV20-1; clone size: -; J gene: TRBJ1-6; D gene: TRBD1; CDR3 DNA: TGCAGTGCTTCGACAGGGAGCTCCTATAATTCACCCCTCCACTTT; CDR3 protein: CSASTGSSYNSPLHF
V gene: TRBV27; clone size: many; J gene: TRBJ2-3; D gene: -; CDR3 DNA: TGTGCCAGCAGTTTAGTCGGGCTTAGCACAGATACGCAGTATTTT; CDR3 protein: CASSLVGLSTDTQYF
V gene: TRBV12-3/TRBV12-4; clone size: few; J gene: TRBJ2-1; D gene: -; CDR3 DNA: TGTGCCAGCATAATAGGGGGGAGCAATGAGCAGTTCTTC; CDR3 protein: CASIIGGSNEQFF
V gene: TRBV4-2; clone size: many; J gene: TRBJ2-3; D gene: -; CDR3 DNA: TGTGCCAGCAGCCTAGACACCAGGACGGGACTCCCTGGCACAGATACGCAGTATTTT; CDR3 protein: CASSLDTRTGLPGTDTQYF
V gene: TRBV7-8; clone size: many; J gene: TRBJ2-1; D gene: -; CDR3 DNA: TGTGCCAGCAGCTTTTATGACAATGAGCAGTTCTTC; CDR3 protein: CASSFYDNEQFF
V gene: TRBV7-2; clone size: few; J gene: TRBJ2-7; D gene: TRBD2; CDR3 DNA: TGTGCCAGCAGTTGGGAGGTAGCGGGAGTCTACGAGCAGTACTTC; CDR3 protein: CASSWEVAGVYEQYF
V gene: TRBV24-1; clone size: -; J gene: TRBJ2-2; D gene: -; CDR3 DNA: TGTGCCACCAGCGAACAGGGAGGGAACACCGGGGAGCTGTTTTTT; CDR3 protein: CATSEQGGNTGELFF
V gene: TRBV6-4; clone size: -; J gene: TRBJ2-2; D gene: -; CDR3 DNA: TGTGCCAGCAGTCCAAACAACGGCGGGGAGAACACCGGGGAGCTGTTTTTT; CDR3 protein: CASSPNNGGENTGELFF
V gene: TRBV20-1; clone size: many; J gene: TRBJ1-1; D gene: -; CDR3 DNA: TGCAGTGCTATTGGGGTTGAGACTGAAGCTTTCTTT; CDR3 protein: CSAIGVETEAFF
V gene: TRBV5-1; clone size: -; J gene: TRBJ2-6; D gene: -; CDR3 DNA: TGCGCCAGCAGCTTCTTAAGTCCTGGGGCCAACGTCCTGACTTTC; CDR3 protein: CASSFLSPGANVLTF
V gene: TRBV5-1; clone size: -; J gene: TRBJ1-1; D gene: -; CDR3 DNA: TGCGCCAGCAGCTTGGGCAGGGACAACACTGAAGCTTTCTTT; CDR3 protein: CASSLGRDNTEAFF
V gene: TRBV10-3; clone size: many; J gene: TRBJ2-7; D gene: TRBD1; CDR3 DNA: TGTGCCATCAGGGCCGGGACAGGGGGCGAGCAGTACTTC; CDR3 protein: CAIRAGTGGEQYF
V gene: TRBV6-1; clone size: many; J gene: TRBJ2-7; D gene: TRBD2; CDR3 DNA: TGTGCCAGCAACCAACTAGCGGGAGGGTCCTCGCAGTACTTC; CDR3 protein: CASNQLAGGSSQYF
V gene: TRBV20-1; clone size: many; J gene: TRBJ2-7; D gene: TRBD2; CDR3 DNA: TGCAGTGCCGGAGGACTAGGGTTTAGCGAGCAGTACTTC; CDR3 protein: CSAGGLGFSEQYF
V gene: TRBV20-1; clone size: many; J gene: TRBJ2-7; D gene: -; CDR3 DNA: TGCAGTGCTAGAGATAGGGCAGCTTTACAGTACTTC; CDR3 protein: CSARDRAALQYF
V gene: TRBV20-1; clone size: many; J gene: TRBJ2-1; D gene: -; CDR3 DNA: TGCAGTGCCCTTGCTCCAGGGGTCAATGAGCAGTTCTTC; CDR3 protein: CSALAPGVNEQFF
V gene: TRBV11-2; clone size: -; J gene: TRBJ1-1; D gene: -; CDR3 DNA: TGTGCCAGCAGCCTGTGGGGTACTGAAGCTTTCTTT; CDR3 protein: CASSLWGTEAFF